Listed below are T cell receptor beta chains from one sample, sequenced in a study of CD8 T cells in Susac syndrome. One entry per CDR3 protein, called by TCRdb with MiXCR from the immunoSEQ multiplex PCR reads. The sample carries about 150,000 distinct CDR3 sequences, about 94% recorded once. Source material: CD8+ T cells from PBMCs. The receptors shown here come from a human donor with multiple sclerosis. CDR3s include the opening cysteine and the closing phenylalanine or tryptophan. The D gene is left open where the match is weak. Part of the rows lack a size; the others show once, few, many or a class for expanded clones.

clone_size,d_call,v_call,j_call,cdr3_nt,cdr3_aa
NA,TRBD2,TRBV27,TRBJ2-3,TGTGCCAGCTGGCCTAGGGGACGGGGGGGCACAGATACGCAGTATTTT,CASWPRGRGGTDTQYF
NA,NA,TRBV20-1,TRBJ2-5,TGCAGTGCTAGGATAGCGGAGGGAGAGACCCAGTACTTC,CSARIAEGETQYF
NA,NA,TRBV7-9,TRBJ2-1,TGTGCCAGCAGCCCCAGCGGAGCGAGCTCCTACAATGAGCAGTTCTTC,CASSPSGASSYNEQFF
NA,NA,TRBV27,TRBJ2-2,TGTGCCAGCAGTTTAGTACTAGCTGGAACCGGGGAGCTGTTTTTT,CASSLVLAGTGELFF
NA,NA,TRBV20-1,TRBJ2-2,TGCAGTGCCAGTCGTGGGGGTACGACCGGGGAGCTGTTTTTT,CSASRGGTTGELFF
NA,NA,TRBV25-1,TRBJ1-1,TGTGCCAGCACCCCCTTGGGTCGCACTGAAGCTTTCTTT,CASTPLGRTEAFF
NA,TRBD1,TRBV2,TRBJ1-2,TGTGCCAGCCGAGGGGGCTACTATGGCTACACCTTC,CASRGGYYGYTF
NA,NA,TRBV7-8,TRBJ2-6,TGTGCCAGCAGCTCCGGACTATCTGGGGCCAACGTCCTGACTTTC,CASSSGLSGANVLTF
NA,NA,TRBV20-1,TRBJ1-2,TGCAGTGCTAGATCCTATGGCTACACCTTC,CSARSYGYTF
NA,NA,TRBV2,TRBJ2-7,TGTGCCAGCAGTGAAGTAGGTAGCTGGTCCTACGAGCAGTACTTC,CASSEVGSWSYEQYF
NA,NA,TRBV18,TRBJ2-7,TGTGCCAGCTCCCCTGTAGGAAGGAGCTCCTACGAGCAGTACTTC,CASSPVGRSSYEQYF
NA,NA,TRBV30,TRBJ1-1,TGTGCCTGGTGGGCGGGAATAATGAACACTGAAGCTTTCTTT,CAWWAGIMNTEAFF
NA,NA,TRBV21-1,TRBJ2-3,TGTGCCAGCAGCAAAGATGGACAGGGTTCGCAGTATTTT,CASSKDGQGSQYF
NA,NA,TRBV29-1,TRBJ2-3,TGCAGCGTTGCGACTCTTACAGATACGCAGTATTTT,CSVATLTDTQYF
NA,NA,TRBV21-1,TRBJ2-1,TGTGCCAACAGTAGACAGACCTACAATGAGCAGTTCTTC,CANSRQTYNEQFF
once,TRBD1,TRBV28,TRBJ1-1,TGTGCCAGCAGTCATGACAGGGAAGGGTCGGACACTGAAGCTTTCTTT,CASSHDREGSDTEAFF
NA,NA,TRBV5-6,TRBJ2-1,TGTGCCAGCATCGCACCTGGGACCGCCTCTTCTTGGCCTTCCTACAATGAGCAGTTCTTC,CASIAPGTASSWPSYNEQFF
NA,NA,TRBV11-2,TRBJ1-1,TGTGCCAGCAGCTTAGATGTTTCGACAGATGAAGCTTTCTTT,CASSLDVSTDEAFF
NA,NA,TRBV25-1,TRBJ2-7,TGTGCCAGCAGTGGGGCAGGAATCTCCTACGAGCAGTACTTC,CASSGAGISYEQYF
NA,NA,TRBV19,TRBJ1-2,TGTGCCAGTAGAATTGACCCCTATGGCTACACCTTC,CASRIDPYGYTF
NA,NA,TRBV27,TRBJ1-1,TGTGCCAGCAGCCCTGGGACTGTTAACACTGAAGCTTTCTTT,CASSPGTVNTEAFF
NA,TRBD1,TRBV27,TRBJ2-7,TGTGCCAGCAGTTGGGGACAGGACACCTACGAGCAGTACTTC,CASSWGQDTYEQYF
NA,TRBD1,TRBV18,TRBJ1-1,TGTGCCAGCTCACCTACCTTTTGGGCCGGGACAGGGGCACCTGAAGCTTTCTTT,CASSPTFWAGTGAPEAFF
NA,NA,TRBV29-1,TRBJ2-4,TGCAGCGTTGGAGGGGTTACGGACATTCAGTACTTC,CSVGGVTDIQYF
NA,NA,TRBV30,TRBJ2-3,TGTGCCGGCCCCCAAGGGCAGTATTTT,CAGPQGQYF
NA,TRBD1,TRBV27,TRBJ2-5,TGTGCCACAACCCCATCGGGACAGCAAGAGACCCAGTACTTC,CATTPSGQQETQYF
NA,TRBD2,TRBV2,TRBJ2-1,TGTGCCAGCAGTGAAGGACTAGCGGGGGTCAATGAGCAGTTCTTC,CASSEGLAGVNEQFF
NA,TRBD1,TRBV2,TRBJ1-1,TGTGCCAGCTCAGACCCGGGACAGGGGGTTCCGGACGGTGAAGCTTTCTTT,CASSDPGQGVPDGEAFF
few,NA,TRBV27,TRBJ2-5,TGTGCCAGCGGCAGAAAAGAGACCCAGTACTTC,CASGRKETQYF
once,NA,TRBV9,TRBJ2-3,TGTGCCAGCAGCGTAGCGAGCATTAGCACAGATACGCAGTATTTT,CASSVASISTDTQYF
NA,NA,TRBV4-3,TRBJ2-1,TGCGCCAGCAGCCAAGATGATCACAATGAGCAGTTCTTC,CASSQDDHNEQFF
NA,TRBD1,TRBV29-1,TRBJ1-2,TGCAGCGTTCCAGGGGGCAGTGGCTACACCTTC,CSVPGGSGYTF
NA,TRBD1,TRBV6-1,TRBJ2-5,TGTGCCAGCAGTCCTACCACAGGGGTGCGAGAGACCCAGTACTTC,CASSPTTGVRETQYF
NA,NA,TRBV12-3/TRBV12-4,TRBJ1-2,TGTGCCAGCAGTACGGGCGTTAACTATGGCTACACCTTC,CASSTGVNYGYTF
NA,NA,TRBV5-1,TRBJ2-3,TGCGCCAGCAGCTTGGATTTATGGATAAGCACAGATACGCAGTATTTT,CASSLDLWISTDTQYF
NA,NA,TRBV6-2/TRBV6-3,TRBJ1-2,TGTGCCAGCTCGAACGGACGCAACTATGGCTACACCTTC,CASSNGRNYGYTF
NA,TRBD1,TRBV29-1,TRBJ2-7,TGCAGCGTTGAAGTCCCGGGACAGTCCTACGAGCAGTACTTC,CSVEVPGQSYEQYF
NA,TRBD1,TRBV6-1,TRBJ2-2,TGTGCCAGCAGGGACTTCAGGGGGCCTAACACCGGGGAGCTGTTTTTT,CASRDFRGPNTGELFF
NA,NA,TRBV4-1,TRBJ2-1,TGCGCCAGCAGTGTCGGGACGCTTGCTGGGAATGAGCAGTTCTTC,CASSVGTLAGNEQFF
NA,TRBD2,TRBV15,TRBJ2-1,TGTGCCACCAGCAGAGTTCCCCTGGGACTAGCGGGGGGACCATACAACAATGAGCAGTTCTTC,CATSRVPLGLAGGPYNNEQFF
once,TRBD1,TRBV19,TRBJ1-5,TGTGCCAGTAGTGCCGGGACAGGGGGTCAGCCCCAGCATTTT,CASSAGTGGQPQHF
NA,TRBD2,TRBV7-2,TRBJ2-2,TGTGCCAGCAGCCCGAGACTAGCGGGGGGTGACGGGGAGCTGTTTTTT,CASSPRLAGGDGELFF
NA,NA,TRBV3-1,TRBJ2-3,TGTGCCAGCAGCCAAGACGCGGGGGATACGCAGTATTTT,CASSQDAGDTQYF
NA,NA,TRBV30,TRBJ1-6,TGTGCCTGGAGTAAGGGGGAACCAGCCTATAATTCACCCCTCCACTTT,CAWSKGEPAYNSPLHF
NA,NA,TRBV29-1,TRBJ2-2,TGCAGCGTTGAAGACGCCCCTGGAGGTTGGGGCACCGGGGAGCTGTTTTTT,CSVEDAPGGWGTGELFF
NA,TRBD2,TRBV11-2,TRBJ2-1,TGTGCCAGCAGCTCCCAACGGGCTAGCGGGGGGGCTCCGATCAATGAGCAGTTCTTC,CASSSQRASGGAPINEQFF
NA,NA,TRBV7-9,TRBJ1-1,TGTGCCAGCACAAGAGCGGCGGATGAAGCTTTCTTT,CASTRAADEAFF
once,NA,TRBV29-1,TRBJ1-2,TGCAGCGCATGGGGGGGAGATGGCTACACCTTC,CSAWGGDGYTF
NA,NA,TRBV28,TRBJ1-1,TGTGCCAGCAGACAACTACAGGGCTCGTACACTGAAGCTTTCTTT,CASRQLQGSYTEAFF
NA,TRBD1,TRBV2,TRBJ2-5,TGTGCCAGCGTCGGAGCCGGGACAGGGAACCAAGAGACCCAGTACTTC,CASVGAGTGNQETQYF
NA,NA,TRBV5-6,TRBJ2-7,TGTGCCAGCAGCCAGGGCTTCGGGACCTACGAGCAGTACTTC,CASSQGFGTYEQYF
NA,NA,TRBV29-1,TRBJ1-1,TGCAGCGGGAGGGGACCTCTCCAAGAGGTGAACACTGAAGCTTTCTTT,CSGRGPLQEVNTEAFF
NA,NA,TRBV29-1,TRBJ2-1,TGCAGCGTTGTGCGGGGAGAATTCTCCTACAATGAGCAGTTCTTC,CSVVRGEFSYNEQFF